This T cell receptor beta chain is drawn from a study of T cells in Graves' hyperthyroidism and ophthalmopathy. General observations from the study: Within blood appeared most thyroid clonotypes that had expanded above 0.001. Ophthalmopathy was distinguished from stable hyperthyroidism by 13 V-J signatures.

Hyperthyroidism of Graves' type that showed no ophthalmopathy progression within 18 months was stable. Authors of the study amplified TCR beta CDR3 regions from RNA transcripts. The HTBI primer set drove a first-round RT-PCR of the TCR CDR3. One entry per CDR3 protein, called by TCRdb with MiXCR from the multiplex PCR reads. The sample gives 700,000 to 950,000 distinct CDR3 sequences, around a third of which show up once; roughly 30% is in the top ten. On this clonotype: Its specificity is unknown.

Germline lookup yields CDR1 MNHNY and CDR2 SVGAGI (reference sequence). The V gene lost 7 bases and the J gene lost 4 bases, with 20 bases spanning the gap. There are 15 residues in the CDR3. Sequencing used blood. The receptor comes from a woman aged 35 to 49 with Graves' hyperthyroidism. The chain recombines TRBV6-6 with TRBJ2-7; possible D gene TRBD1, 5 bases. The CDR3 coding sequence is TGTGCCAGCACCTACACGACAGAAAGTTTTTACGAGCAGTACTTC. Amino acid sequence: CASTYTTESFYEQYF.